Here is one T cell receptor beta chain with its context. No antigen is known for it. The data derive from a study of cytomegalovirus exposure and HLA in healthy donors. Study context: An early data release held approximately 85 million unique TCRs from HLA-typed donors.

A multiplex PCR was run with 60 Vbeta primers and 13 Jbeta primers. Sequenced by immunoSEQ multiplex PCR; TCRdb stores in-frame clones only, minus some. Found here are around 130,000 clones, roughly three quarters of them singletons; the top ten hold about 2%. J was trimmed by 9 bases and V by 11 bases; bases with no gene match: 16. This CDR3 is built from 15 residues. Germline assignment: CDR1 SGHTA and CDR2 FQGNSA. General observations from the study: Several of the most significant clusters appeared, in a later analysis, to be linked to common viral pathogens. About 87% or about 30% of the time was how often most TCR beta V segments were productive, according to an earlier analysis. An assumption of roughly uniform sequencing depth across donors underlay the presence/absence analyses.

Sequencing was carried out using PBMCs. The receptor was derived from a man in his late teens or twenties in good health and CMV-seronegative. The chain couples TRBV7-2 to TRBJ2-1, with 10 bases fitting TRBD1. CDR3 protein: CAGHPGTGAISEQFF. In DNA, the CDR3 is TGTGCCGGCCACCCCGGGACAGGGGCAATTAGTGAGCAGTTCTTC.